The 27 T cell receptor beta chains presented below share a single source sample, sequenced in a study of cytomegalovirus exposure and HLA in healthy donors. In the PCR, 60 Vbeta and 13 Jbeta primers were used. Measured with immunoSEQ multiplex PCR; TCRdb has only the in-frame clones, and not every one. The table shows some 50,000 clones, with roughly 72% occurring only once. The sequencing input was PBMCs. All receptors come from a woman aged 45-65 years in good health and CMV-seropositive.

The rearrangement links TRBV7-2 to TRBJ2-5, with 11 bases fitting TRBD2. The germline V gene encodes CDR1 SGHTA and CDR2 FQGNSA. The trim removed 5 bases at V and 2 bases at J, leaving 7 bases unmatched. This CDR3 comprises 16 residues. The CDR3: CASSGRLAGRQETQYF. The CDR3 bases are TGTGCCAGCAGCGGCAGACTAGCGGGGAGGCAAGAGACCCAGTACTTC.

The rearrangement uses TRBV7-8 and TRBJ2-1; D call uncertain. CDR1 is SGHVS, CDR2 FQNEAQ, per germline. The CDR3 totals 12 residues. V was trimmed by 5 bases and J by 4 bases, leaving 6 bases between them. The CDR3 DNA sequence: TGTGCCAGCAGCCTAAGATACAATGAGCAGTTCTTC. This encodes CASSLRYNEQFF. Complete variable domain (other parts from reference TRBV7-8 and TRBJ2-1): GAGVSQSPRYKVAKRGQDVALRCDPISGHVSLFWYQQALGQGPEFLTYFQNEAQLDKSGLPSDRFFAERPEGSVSTLKIQRTQQEDSAVYLCASSLRYNEQFFGPGTRLTVL.

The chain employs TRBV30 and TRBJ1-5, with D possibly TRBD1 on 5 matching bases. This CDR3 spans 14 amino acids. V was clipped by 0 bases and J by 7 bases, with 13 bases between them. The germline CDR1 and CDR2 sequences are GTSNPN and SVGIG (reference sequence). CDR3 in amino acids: CAWSVGGGRQPQHF. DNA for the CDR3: TGTGCCTGGAGTGTGGGGGGGGGAAGGCAGCCCCAGCATTTT.

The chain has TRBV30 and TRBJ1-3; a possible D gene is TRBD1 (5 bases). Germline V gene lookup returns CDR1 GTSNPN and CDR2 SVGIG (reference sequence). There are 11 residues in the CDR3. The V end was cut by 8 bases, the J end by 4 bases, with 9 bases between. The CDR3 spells CARDWGNTIYF. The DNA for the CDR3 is TGTGCCCGGGACTGGGGAAACACCATATATTTT.

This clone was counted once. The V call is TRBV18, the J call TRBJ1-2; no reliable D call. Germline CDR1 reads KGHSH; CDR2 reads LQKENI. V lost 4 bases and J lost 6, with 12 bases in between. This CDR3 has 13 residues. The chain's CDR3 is CASSRRGSDGYTF. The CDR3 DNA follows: TGTGCCAGCTCACGGCGGGGTAGCGATGGCTACACCTTC. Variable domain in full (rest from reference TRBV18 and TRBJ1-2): NAGVMQNPRHLVRRRGQEARLRCSPMKGHSHVYWYRQLPEEGLKFMVYLQKENIIDESGMPKERFSAEFPKEGPSILRIQQVVRGDSAAYFCASSRRGSDGYTFGSGTRLTVV.

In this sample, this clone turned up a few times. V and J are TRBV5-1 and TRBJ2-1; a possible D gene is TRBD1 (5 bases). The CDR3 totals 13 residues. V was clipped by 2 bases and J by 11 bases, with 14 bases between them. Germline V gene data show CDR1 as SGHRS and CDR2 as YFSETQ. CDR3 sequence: CASSFPGFPQQFF. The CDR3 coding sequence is TGCGCCAGCAGCTTCCCAGGGTTCCCACAGCAGTTCTTC.

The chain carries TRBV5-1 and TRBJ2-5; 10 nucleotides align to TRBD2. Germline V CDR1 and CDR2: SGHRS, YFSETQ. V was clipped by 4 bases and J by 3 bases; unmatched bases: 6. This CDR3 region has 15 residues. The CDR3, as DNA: TGCGCCAGCAGCCTGGGGACTAGCGTGGAAGAGACCCAGTACTTC. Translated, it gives CASSLGTSVEETQYF.

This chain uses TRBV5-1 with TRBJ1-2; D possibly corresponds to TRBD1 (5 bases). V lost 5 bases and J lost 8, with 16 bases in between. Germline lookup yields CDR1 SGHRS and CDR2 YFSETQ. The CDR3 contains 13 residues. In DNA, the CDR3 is TGCGCCAGCAGACCGATCCTAGGGGAAGGCTACACCTTC. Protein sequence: CASRPILGEGYTF.

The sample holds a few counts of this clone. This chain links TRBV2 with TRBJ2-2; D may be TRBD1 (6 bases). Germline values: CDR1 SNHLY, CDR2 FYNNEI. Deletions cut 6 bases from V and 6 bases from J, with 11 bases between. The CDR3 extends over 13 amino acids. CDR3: CASREWTAGELFF. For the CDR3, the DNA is TGTGCCAGCAGAGAGTGGACAGCCGGGGAGCTGTTTTTT.

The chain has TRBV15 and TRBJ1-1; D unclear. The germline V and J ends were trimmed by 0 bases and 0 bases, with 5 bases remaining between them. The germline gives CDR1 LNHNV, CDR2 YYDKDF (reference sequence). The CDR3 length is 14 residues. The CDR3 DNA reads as TGTGCCACCAGCAGAGATCCCATGAACACTGAAGCTTTCTTT. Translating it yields CATSRDPMNTEAFF.

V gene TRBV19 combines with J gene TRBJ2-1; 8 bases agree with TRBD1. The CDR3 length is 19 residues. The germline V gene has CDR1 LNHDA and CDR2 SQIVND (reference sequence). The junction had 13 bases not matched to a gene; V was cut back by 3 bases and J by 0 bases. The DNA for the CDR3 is TGTGCCAGTAGTATCTCGGTTTGGAGACAGGGGAGCTCCTACAATGAGCAGTTCTTC. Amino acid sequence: CASSISVWRQGSSYNEQFF. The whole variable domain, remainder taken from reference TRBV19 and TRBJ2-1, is DGGITQSPKYLFRKEGQNVTLSCEQNLNHDAMYWYRQDPGQGLRLIYYSQIVNDFQKGDIAEGYSVSREKKESFPLTVTSAQKNPTAFYLCASSISVWRQGSSYNEQFFGPGTRLTVL.

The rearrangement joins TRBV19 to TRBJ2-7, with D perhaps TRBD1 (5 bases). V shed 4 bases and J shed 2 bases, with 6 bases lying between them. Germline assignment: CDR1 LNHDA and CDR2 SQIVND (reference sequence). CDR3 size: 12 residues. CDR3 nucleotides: TGTGCCAGTAGTAAAGGGGCCTACGAGCAGTACTTC. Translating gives CASSKGAYEQYF.

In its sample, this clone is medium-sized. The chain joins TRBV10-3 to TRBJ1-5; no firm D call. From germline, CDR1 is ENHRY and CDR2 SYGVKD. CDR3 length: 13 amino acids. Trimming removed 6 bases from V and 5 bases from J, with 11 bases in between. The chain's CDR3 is CAISSGYDQPQHF. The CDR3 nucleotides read TGTGCCATCAGCTCGGGGTATGATCAGCCCCAGCATTTT.

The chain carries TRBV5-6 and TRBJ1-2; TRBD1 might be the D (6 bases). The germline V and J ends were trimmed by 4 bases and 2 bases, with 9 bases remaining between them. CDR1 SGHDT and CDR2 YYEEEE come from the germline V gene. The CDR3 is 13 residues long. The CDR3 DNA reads TGTGCCAGCAGCCACGACAGGAACTATGGCTACACCTTC. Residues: CASSHDRNYGYTF.

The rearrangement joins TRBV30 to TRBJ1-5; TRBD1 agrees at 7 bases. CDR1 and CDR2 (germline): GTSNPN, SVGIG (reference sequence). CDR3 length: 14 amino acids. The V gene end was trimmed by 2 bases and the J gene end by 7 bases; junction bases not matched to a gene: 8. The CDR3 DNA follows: TGTGCCTGGAGTCAGGGACAGCTGCGGCAGCCCCAGCATTTT. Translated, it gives CAWSQGQLRQPQHF.

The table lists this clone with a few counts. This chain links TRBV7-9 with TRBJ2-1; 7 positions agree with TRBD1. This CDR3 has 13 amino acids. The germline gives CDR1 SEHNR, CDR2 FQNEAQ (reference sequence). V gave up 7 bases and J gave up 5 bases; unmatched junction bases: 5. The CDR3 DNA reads TGTGCCAGCATAGGACAGGTTAACAATGAGCAGTTCTTC. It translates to CASIGQVNNEQFF.

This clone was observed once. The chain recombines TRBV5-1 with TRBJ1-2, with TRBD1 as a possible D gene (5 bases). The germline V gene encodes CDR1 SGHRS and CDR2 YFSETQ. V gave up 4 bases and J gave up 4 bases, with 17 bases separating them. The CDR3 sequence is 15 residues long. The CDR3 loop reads CASSPQGQLIYGYTF. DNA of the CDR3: TGCGCCAGCAGCCCCCAGGGCCAGCTAATCTATGGCTACACCTTC.

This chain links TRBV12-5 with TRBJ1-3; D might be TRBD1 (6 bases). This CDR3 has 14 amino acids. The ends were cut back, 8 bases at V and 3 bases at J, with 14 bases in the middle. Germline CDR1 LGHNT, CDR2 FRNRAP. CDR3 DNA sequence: TGTGCTAGTCTACAGGGAAGAGATGGAAACACCATATATTTT. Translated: CASLQGRDGNTIYF.

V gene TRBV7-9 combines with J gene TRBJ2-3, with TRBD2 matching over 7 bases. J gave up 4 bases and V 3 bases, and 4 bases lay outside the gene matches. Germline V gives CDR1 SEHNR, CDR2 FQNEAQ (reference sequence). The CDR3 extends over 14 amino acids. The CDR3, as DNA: TGTGCCAGCAGCTTGAGCGGGGCCCCAGATACGCAGTATTTT. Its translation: CASSLSGAPDTQYF.

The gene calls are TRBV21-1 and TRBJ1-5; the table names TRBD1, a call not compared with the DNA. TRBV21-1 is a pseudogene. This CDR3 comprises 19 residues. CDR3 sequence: CASSTRKGHYQRGNQPQHF. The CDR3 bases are TGTGCCAGCAGCACCAGAAAAGGACACTACCAACGGGGCAATCAGCCCCAGCATTTT.

CDR3: CASSPGTGGNQPQHF. The DNA of the CDR3 is TGTGCCAGCAGCCCCGGGACAGGGGGCAATCAGCCCCAGCATTTT. The genes are TRBV7-2 and TRBJ1-5; the match to TRBD1 covers 10 bases. The CDR3 spans 15 residues. In germline, CDR1 is SGHTA, CDR2 FQGNSA. Trimming cost V 5 bases and J 2 bases; bases outside gene matches: 3.

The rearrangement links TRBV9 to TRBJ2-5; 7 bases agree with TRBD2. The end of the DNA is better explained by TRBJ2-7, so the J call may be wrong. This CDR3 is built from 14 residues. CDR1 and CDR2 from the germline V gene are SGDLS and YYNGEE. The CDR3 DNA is TGTGCCAGCAGCGTAGTACCGGGGGGCTACGAGCAGTACTTC. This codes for CASSVVPGGYEQYF.

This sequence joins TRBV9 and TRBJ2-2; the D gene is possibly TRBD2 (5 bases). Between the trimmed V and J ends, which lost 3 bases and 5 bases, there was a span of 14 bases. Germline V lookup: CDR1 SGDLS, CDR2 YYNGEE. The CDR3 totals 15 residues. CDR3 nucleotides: TGTGCCAGCAGCGCCCCTAGCTTTGGGACCGGGGAGCTGTTTTTT. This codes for CASSAPSFGTGELFF.

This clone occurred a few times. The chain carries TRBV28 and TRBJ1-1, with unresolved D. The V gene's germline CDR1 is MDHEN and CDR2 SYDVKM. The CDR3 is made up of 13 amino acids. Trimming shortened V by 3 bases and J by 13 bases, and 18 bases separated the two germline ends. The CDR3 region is CASSFRSKSDDFF. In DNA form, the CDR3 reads TGTGCCAGCAGTTTCAGGTCCAAGTCTGATGATTTCTTT.

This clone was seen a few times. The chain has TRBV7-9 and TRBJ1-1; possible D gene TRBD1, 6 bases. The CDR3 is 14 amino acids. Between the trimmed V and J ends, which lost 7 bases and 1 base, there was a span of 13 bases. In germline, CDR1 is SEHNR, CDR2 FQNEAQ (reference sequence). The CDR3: CASTSDRRNTEAFF. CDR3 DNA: TGTGCCAGCACATCCGACAGGAGGAACACTGAAGCTTTCTTT.

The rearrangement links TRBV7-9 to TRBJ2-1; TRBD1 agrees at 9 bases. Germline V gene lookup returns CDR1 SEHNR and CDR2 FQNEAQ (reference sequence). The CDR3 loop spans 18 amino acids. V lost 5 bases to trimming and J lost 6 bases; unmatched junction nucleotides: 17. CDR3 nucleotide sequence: TGTGCCAGCAGCCCCTTGCAAGGTGGGGACAGGGTCTTCAATGAGCAGTTCTTC. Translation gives CASSPLQGGDRVFNEQFF. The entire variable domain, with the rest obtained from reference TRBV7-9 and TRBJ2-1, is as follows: DTGVSQNPRHKITKRGQNVTFRCDPISEHNRLYWYRQTLGQGPEFLTYFQNEAQLEKSRLLSDRFSAERPKGSFSTLEIQRTEQGDSAMYLCASSPLQGGDRVFNEQFFGPGTRLTVL.

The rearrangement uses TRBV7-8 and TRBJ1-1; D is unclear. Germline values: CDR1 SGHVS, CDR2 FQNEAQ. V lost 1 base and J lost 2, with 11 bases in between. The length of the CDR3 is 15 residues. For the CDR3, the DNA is TGTGCCAGCAGCTTAGTCGAGGCAGTCAACACTGAAGCTTTCTTT. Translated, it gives CASSLVEAVNTEAFF.